The source of this TCR beta chain is a study of OX40 agonist ivuxolimab in advanced cancers. CDR1 and CDR2 from the germline V gene are SGHRS and YFSETQ. This CDR3 has 15 residues. Trimming took off 5 bases at V and 0 bases at J, with 11 bases between the two ends. Baseline was the first blood sampling point, followed by cycle 4 day 1 and cycle 7 day 1. Data came from immunoSEQ multiplex PCR; TCRdb stores just in-frame clones and leaves some out. The data show about 72,000 clones, around nine tenths seen once. The sequencing used CD4+ or CD8+ T cells sorted from blood, collected in a trial of the OX40 agonist ivuxolimab. The TCR comes from an adult with an advanced solid tumor such as melanoma, head and neck, liver or kidney cancer. The J gene is TRBJ1-4, the V gene TRBV5-1; D perhaps matches TRBD1 (5 bases). CDR3 in amino acids: CASRRTDTTNEKLFF. DNA for the CDR3: TGCGCCAGCAGAAGGACGGACACAACTAATGAAAAACTGTTTTTT. Full variable domain (remainder filled in from reference TRBV5-1 and TRBJ1-4): KAGVTQTPRYLIKTRGQQVTLSCSPISGHRSVSWYQQTPGQGLQFLFEYFSETQRNKGNFPGRFSGRQFSNSRSEMNVSTLELGDSALYLCASRRTDTTNEKLFFGSGTQLSVL.